This T cell receptor (beta chain) derives from a study of lymphopenia after photon versus proton radiotherapy (dated by TCRdb to between 2018 and 2020). For the study in its entirety: The study compared the immunological effects of photon versus proton radiation therapy in patients with gastrointestinal tumors who developed high-grade lymphopenia. The cohort comprised roughly 20 patients with gastrointestinal tumors who received either photon or proton therapy and then developed lymphopenia. The study was designed to characterize how the impact on the immune system differs between the two radiation modalities.

Comment on this clone: This clone's antigen is unknown. No base qualities exist here, and no much larger clone lies one base off it.

The library relied on the immunoSEQ multiplex PCR assay. T cell repertoires were profiled with deep sequencing of rearranged TCR beta loci together with multiparametric flow cytometry. What TCRdb holds here is the immuneACCESS table cut down to in-frame rearrangements. Part of the clones is not present; checked against another copy, under half of the missing clones reflect an unresolved V gene, and the others are unexplained. The sample profile shows tens of thousands of clones; roughly 84% of them were found once. Approximately 10% of the sample goes to the ten largest clones. According to the germline V gene, CDR1 reads MNHNS and CDR2 reads SASEGT. The junction carries 8 bases between V and J, which are trimmed by 2 bases and 7 bases respectively. The CDR3 measures 13 amino acids from cysteine to phenylalanine. Only the CDR3 part of the read is kept: 39 bases, read in frame from the first base.

Results the study describes overall, beyond this receptor: During treatment, patients who received proton therapy stayed relatively stable, whereas patients who received photon therapy lost naive T cells and TCR diversity and gained effector/memory populations. Across the cohort, an inverse correlation was found between a larger post-nadir drop in TCR diversity and overall survival time among patients who died. The survival association was assessed only in patients who died, and better survival with proton therapy was presented by the authors as a possibility rather than a demonstrated result. After the lymphocyte count nadir, repertoires from photon-treated patients showed oligoclonal expansion, particularly of CD8+ Temra cells, and this expansion drove the decline in diversity.

This chain is built from TRBV6-1 and TRBJ2-2; no confident D gene assignment can be made. The source is an older woman with pancreatic cancer. Some clones in this sample may be carry-over from other donors' samples. The sample consisted of peripheral blood, taken from a patient treated with proton-based radiotherapy. This receptor has the CDR3 CASSETGVGELFF. The DNA is TGTGCCAGCAGTGAAACGGGCGTCGGGGAGCTGTTTTTT.